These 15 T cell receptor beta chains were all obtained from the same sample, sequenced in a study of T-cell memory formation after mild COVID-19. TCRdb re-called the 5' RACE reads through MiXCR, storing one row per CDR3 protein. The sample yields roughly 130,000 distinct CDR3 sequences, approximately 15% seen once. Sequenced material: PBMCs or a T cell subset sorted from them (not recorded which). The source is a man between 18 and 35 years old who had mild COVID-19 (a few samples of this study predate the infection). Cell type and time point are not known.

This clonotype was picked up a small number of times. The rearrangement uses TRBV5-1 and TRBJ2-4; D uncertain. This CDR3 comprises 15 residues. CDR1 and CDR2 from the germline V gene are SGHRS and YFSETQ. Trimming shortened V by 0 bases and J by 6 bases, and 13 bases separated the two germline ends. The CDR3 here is CASSLGVSSVNIQYF. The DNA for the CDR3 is TGCGCCAGCAGCTTGGGGGTGAGCAGCGTAAACATTCAGTACTTC.

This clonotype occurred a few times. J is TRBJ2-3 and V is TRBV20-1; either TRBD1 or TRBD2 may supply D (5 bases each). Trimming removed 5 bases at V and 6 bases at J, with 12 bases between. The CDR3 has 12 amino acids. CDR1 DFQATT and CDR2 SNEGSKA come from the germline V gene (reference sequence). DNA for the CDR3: TGCAGTGCTGGGGGAATAGGGGATACGCAGTATTTT. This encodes CSAGGIGDTQYF.

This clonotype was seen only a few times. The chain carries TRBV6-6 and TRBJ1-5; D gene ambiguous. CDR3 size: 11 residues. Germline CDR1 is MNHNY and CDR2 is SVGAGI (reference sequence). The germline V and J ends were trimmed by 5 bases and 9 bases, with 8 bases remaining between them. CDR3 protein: CASSRVGPQHF. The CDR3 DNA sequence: TGTGCCAGCAGTCGGGTGGGGCCCCAGCATTTT.

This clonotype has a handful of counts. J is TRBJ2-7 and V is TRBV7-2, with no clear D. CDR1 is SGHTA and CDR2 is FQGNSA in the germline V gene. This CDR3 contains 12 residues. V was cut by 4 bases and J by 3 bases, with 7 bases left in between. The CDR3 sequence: CASSSSYYEQYF. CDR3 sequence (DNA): TGTGCCAGCAGCTCGAGTTACTACGAGCAGTACTTC.

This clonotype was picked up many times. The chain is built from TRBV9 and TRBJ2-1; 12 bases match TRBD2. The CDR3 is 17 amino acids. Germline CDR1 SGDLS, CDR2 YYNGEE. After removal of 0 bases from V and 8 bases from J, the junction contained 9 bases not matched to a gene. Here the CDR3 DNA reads TGTGCCAGCAGCGTAGCCCTCCTAGCGGGGGGGGGAGATGAGCAGTTCTTC. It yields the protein CASSVALLAGGGDEQFF.

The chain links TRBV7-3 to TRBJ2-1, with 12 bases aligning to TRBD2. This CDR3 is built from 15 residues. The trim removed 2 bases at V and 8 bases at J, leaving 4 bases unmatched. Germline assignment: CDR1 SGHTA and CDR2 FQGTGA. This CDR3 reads CASSLLAGGPYEQFF. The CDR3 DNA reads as TGTGCCAGCAGCTTACTAGCGGGGGGGCCGTATGAGCAGTTCTTC. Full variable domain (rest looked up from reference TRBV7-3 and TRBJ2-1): GAGVSQTPSNKVTEKGKYVELRCDPISGHTALYWYRQSLGQGPEFLIYFQGTGAADDSGLPNDRFFAVRPEGSVSTLKIQRTERGDSAVYLCASSLLAGGPYEQFFGPGTRLTVL.

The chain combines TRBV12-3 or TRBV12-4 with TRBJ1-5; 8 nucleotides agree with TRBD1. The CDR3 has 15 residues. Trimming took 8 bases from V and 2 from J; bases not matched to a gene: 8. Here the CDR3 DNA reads TGTGCCAGCGGACCAGGACAGGGTGGCAATCAGCCCCAGCATTTT. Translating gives CASGPGQGGNQPQHF.

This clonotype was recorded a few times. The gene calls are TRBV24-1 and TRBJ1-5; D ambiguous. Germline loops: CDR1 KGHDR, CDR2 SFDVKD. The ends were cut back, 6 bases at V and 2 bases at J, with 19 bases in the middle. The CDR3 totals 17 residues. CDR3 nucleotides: TGTGCCACCAGTTCGCCCCACATGGGCGAAGGCAATCAGCCCCAGCATTTT. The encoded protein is CATSSPHMGEGNQPQHF.

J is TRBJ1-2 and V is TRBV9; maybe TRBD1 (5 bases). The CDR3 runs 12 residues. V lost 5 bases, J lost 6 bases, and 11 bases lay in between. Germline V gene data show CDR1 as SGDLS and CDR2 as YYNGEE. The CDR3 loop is CASSNQGDGYTF. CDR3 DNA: TGTGCCAGCAGTAACCAGGGTGATGGCTACACCTTC.

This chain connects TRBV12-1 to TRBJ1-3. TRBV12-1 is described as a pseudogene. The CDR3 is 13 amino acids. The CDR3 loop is CASSAISGNTIYF. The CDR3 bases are TGTGCCAGCAGCGCCATCTCTGGAAACACCATATATTTT.

CDR3: CASSVERGSNEKLFF. CDR3 coding DNA: TGTGCCAGCAGCGTAGAGAGGGGTAGTAATGAAAAACTGTTTTTT. This rearrangement joins TRBV9 to TRBJ1-4; maybe TRBD1 (5 bases). The length of the CDR3 is 15 residues. Trimming shortened V by 0 bases and J by 4 bases, and 10 bases separated the two germline ends. The germline CDR1 and CDR2 sequences are SGDLS and YYNGEE.

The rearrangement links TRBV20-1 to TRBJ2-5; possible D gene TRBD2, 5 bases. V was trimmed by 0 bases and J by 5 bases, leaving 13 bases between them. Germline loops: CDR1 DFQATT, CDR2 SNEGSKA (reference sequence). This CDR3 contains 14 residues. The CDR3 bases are TGCAGTGCTAGAGATACCCCCCCGGGGGAGACCCAGTACTTC. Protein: CSARDTPPGETQYF.

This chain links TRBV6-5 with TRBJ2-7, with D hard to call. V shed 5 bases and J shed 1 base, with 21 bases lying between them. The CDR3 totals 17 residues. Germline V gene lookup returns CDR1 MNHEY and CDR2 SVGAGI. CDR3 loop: CASSLNPGPAESYEQYF. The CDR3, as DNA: TGTGCCAGCAGTCTAAACCCCGGGCCGGCAGAATCCTACGAGCAGTACTTC.

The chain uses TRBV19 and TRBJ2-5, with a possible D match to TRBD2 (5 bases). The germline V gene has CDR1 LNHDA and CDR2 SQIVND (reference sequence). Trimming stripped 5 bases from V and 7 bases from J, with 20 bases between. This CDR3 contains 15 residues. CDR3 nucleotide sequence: TGTGCCAGTAGTGGTCGGCTAGCAGACGCCCGGACCCAGTACTTC. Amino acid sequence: CASSGRLADARTQYF.

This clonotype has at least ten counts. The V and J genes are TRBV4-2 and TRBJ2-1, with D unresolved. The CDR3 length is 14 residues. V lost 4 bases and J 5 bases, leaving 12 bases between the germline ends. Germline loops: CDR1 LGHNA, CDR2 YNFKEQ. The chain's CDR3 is CASSREGINNEQFF. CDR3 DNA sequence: TGTGCCAGCAGCCGCGAAGGGATAAACAATGAGCAGTTCTTC.